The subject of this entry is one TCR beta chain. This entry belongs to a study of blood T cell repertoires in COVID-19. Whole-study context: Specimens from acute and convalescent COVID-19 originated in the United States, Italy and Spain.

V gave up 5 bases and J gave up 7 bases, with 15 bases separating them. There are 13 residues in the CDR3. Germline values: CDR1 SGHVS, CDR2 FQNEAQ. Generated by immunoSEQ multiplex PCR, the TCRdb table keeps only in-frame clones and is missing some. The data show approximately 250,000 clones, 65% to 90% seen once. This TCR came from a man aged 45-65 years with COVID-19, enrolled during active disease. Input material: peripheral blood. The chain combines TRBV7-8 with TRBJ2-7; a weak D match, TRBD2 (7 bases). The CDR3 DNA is TGTGCCAGCAGCCTCATAGGGGGGGAGGAGCAGTACTTC. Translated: CASSLIGGEEQYF.